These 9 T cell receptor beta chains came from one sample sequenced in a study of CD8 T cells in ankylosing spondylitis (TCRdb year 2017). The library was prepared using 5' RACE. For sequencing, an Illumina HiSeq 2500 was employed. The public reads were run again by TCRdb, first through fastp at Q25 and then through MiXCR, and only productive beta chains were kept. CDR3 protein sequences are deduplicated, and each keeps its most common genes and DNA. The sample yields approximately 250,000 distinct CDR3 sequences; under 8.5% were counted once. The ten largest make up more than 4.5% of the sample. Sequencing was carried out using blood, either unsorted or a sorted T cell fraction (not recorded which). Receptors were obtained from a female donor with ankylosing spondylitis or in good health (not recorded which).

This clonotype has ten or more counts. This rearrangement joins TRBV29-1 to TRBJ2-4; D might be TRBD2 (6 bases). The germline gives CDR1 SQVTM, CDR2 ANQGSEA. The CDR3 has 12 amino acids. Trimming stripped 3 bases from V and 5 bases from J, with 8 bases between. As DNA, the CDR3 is TGCAGCGTTGATCCGGGGGAAAACATTCAGTACTTC. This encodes CSVDPGENIQYF.

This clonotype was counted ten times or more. CDR3 amino acids: CASSTTGGFNYGYTF. The DNA of the CDR3 is TGTGCCAGCAGTACCACCGGAGGCTTCAACTATGGCTACACCTTC. V is TRBV6-1 and J is TRBJ1-2; no definite D call. This CDR3 region has 15 residues. Germline values: CDR1 MNHNS, CDR2 SASEGT. V was shortened by 5 bases and J by 2 bases, with 15 bases between the two germline ends.

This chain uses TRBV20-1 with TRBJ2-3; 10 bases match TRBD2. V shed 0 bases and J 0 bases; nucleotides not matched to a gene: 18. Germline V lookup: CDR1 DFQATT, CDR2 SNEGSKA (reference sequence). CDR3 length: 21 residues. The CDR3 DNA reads TGCAGTGCTAGAGATCTCCGGGTTAGCGGGAGGTGGCTAGCTAGCACAGATACGCAGTATTTT. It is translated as CSARDLRVSGRWLASTDTQYF.

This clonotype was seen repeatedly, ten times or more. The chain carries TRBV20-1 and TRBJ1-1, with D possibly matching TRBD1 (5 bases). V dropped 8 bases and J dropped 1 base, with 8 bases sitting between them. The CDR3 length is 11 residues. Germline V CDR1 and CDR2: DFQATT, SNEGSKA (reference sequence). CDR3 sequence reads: CSPTANTEAFF. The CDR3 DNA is TGCAGTCCGACAGCGAACACTGAAGCTTTCTTT.

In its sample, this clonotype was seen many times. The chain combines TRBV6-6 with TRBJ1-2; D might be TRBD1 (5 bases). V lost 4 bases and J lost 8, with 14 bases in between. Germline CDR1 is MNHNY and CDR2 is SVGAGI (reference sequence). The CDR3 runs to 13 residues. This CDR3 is CASSSRAEGGYTF. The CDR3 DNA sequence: TGTGCCAGCAGTTCGAGAGCCGAGGGGGGCTACACCTTC.

CDR3 nucleotide sequence: TGTGCCAGCAGCCCCTCCGCGACAGGGAACACTGAAGCTTTCTTT. Translation gives CASSPSATGNTEAFF. The rearrangement links TRBV7-9 to TRBJ1-1; tentatively, D is TRBD1 (6 bases). The CDR3 has 15 residues. V lost 5 bases and J lost 1, with 14 bases in between. Germline CDR1 is SEHNR and CDR2 is FQNEAQ (reference sequence). Looking up the rest from reference TRBV7-9 and TRBJ1-1 gives the full variable domain: DTGVSQNPRHKITKRGQNVTFRCDPISEHNRLYWYRQTLGQGPEFLTYFQNEAQLEKSRLLSDRFSAERPKGSFSTLEIQRTEQGDSAMYLCASSPSATGNTEAFFGQGTRLTVV.

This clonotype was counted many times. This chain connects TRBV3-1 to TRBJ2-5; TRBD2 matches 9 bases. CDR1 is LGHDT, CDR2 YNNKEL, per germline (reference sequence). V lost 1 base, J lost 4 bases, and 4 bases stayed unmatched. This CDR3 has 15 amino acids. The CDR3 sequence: CASSQGGTSRETQYF. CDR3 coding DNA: TGTGCCAGCAGCCAAGGCGGGACTAGCAGAGAGACCCAGTACTTC.

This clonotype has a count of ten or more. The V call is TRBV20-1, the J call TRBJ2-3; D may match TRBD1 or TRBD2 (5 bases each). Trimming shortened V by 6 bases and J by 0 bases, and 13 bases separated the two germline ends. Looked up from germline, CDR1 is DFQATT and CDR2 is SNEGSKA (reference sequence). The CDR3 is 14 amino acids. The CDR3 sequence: CSARDDPSTDTQYF. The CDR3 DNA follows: TGCAGTGCGAGGGACGACCCTAGCACAGATACGCAGTATTTT.

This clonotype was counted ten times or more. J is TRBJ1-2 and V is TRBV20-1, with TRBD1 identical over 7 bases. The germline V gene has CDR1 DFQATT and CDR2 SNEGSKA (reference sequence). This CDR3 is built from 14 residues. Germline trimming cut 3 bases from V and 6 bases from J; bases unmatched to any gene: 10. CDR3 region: CSARDPGTVHGYTF. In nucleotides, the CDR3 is TGCAGTGCTAGGGATCCGGGGACAGTCCATGGCTACACCTTC.